The present T cell receptor (beta chain) was sequenced within a study of blood T cell repertoires in COVID-19. Across the study: T cells, B-cell-depleted T cells, or PBMCs supplied cDNA or gDNA.

Germline loops: CDR1 MGHDK, CDR2 SYGVNS. Trimming took 2 bases from V and 2 from J; bases not matched to a gene: 0. The CDR3 is 15 residues long. Some clones are missing from TCRdb's copy, which holds only in-frame ones; the method was immunoSEQ multiplex PCR. The table lists 150,000 to 200,000 clones, roughly 93% of them singletons. This receptor was identified in a woman aged 55-70 years with COVID-19, enrolled during active disease. The chain links TRBV25-1 to TRBJ1-3, with 10 bases fitting TRBD1. The specimen was peripheral blood. The CDR3 is CASSEDRGPGNTIYF. CDR3 sequence (DNA): TGTGCCAGCAGTGAAGACAGGGGGCCTGGAAACACCATATATTTT.